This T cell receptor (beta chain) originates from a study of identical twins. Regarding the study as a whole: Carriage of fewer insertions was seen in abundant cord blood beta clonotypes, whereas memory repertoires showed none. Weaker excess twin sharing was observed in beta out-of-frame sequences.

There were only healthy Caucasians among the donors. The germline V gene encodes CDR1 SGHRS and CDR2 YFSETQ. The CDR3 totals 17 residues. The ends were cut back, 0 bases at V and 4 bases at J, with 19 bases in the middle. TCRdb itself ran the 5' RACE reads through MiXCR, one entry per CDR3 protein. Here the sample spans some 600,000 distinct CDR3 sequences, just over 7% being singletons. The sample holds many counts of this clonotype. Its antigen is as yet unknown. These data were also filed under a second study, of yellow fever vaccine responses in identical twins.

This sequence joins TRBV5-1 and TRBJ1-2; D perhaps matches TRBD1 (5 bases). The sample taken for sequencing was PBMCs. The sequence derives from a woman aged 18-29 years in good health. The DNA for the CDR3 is TGCGCCAGCAGCTTGGAGGCCGGGACCTCCTTTATCTATGGCTACACCTTC. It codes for CASSLEAGTSFIYGYTF. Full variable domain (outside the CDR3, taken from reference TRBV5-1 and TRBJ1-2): KAGVTQTPRYLIKTRGQQVTLSCSPISGHRSVSWYQQTPGQGLQFLFEYFSETQRNKGNFPGRFSGRQFSNSRSEMNVSTLELGDSALYLCASSLEAGTSFIYGYTFGSGTRLTVV.